In its sample, the clone carrying this T cell receptor (beta chain) was seen many times. The antigen is undetermined. This entry is derived from a study of early T cells in non-severe SARS-CoV-2 infection. Looking at the study overall: From unsorted whole blood, bulk RNA was sequenced, and the chains remained unpaired. Study-wide points: Missing private and CD4 specificities, VDJdb matching favored anti-spike CD8 responses.

The germline V gene has CDR1 DFQATT and CDR2 SNEGSKA (reference sequence). The CDR3 extends over 13 amino acids. The V end was cut by 6 bases, the J end by 6 bases, with 17 bases between. Each single cDNA molecule received a unique molecular identifier. TCRdb passed the 5' RACE reads through MiXCR, listing each CDR3 protein once. The table lists 84,000 or so distinct CDR3 sequences, roughly 12% of them singletons. Sequenced: whole blood. This receptor was identified in an adult who was a healthcare worker with PCR-confirmed SARS-CoV-2 infection or an uninfected control (not recorded which). This rearrangement joins TRBV20-1 to TRBJ1-2; D remains unclear. The CDR3 nucleotides read TGCAGTGCCAAAGATTCCTCGCCGGATGGCTACACCTTC. This sequence encodes CSAKDSSPDGYTF.